This T cell receptor (beta chain) derives from a study of identical twins. The CDR3 extends over 17 amino acids. The V end was cut by 0 bases, the J end by 3 bases, with 18 bases between. The germline CDR1 and CDR2 sequences are LNHNV and YYDKDF (reference sequence). A universal primer site was incorporated via template switching, and the cDNA contained unique molecular identifiers. TCRdb redid the calling of the 5' RACE reads with MiXCR, one entry per CDR3 protein. This repertoire shows about 100,000 distinct CDR3 sequences, 5.9% found once; its top ten account for over 9.5%. The chain employs TRBV15 and TRBJ2-7, with D perhaps being TRBD1 or TRBD2 (6 bases each). The receptor was derived from a woman between 45 and 65 years old in good health. Sequencing was done on a sample of memory T cells sorted from blood. The CDR3 coding sequence is TGTGCCACCAGCAGAGATGCGTCCGGGGGCAGGGGCTACGAGCAGTACTTC. As protein: CATSRDASGGRGYEQYF.